Listed here is a single TCR beta chain. Its antigen is not identified. The data originate from a study of cytomegalovirus exposure and HLA in healthy donors. Findings of the study overall: Earlier findings revealed that most TCR beta V segments proved productive either about 87% or about 30% of the time. As was reported, the classifier diagnosed cytomegalovirus status with high specificity and sensitivity. The analysis excluded some indistinguishable V segments, including TRBV6-2 and TRBV6-3. Most sequenced TCRs were rare (though some public TCRs occurred in many donors).

CDR3 length equals 15 residues. The V gene end was trimmed by 3 bases and the J gene end by 0 bases; junction bases not matched to a gene: 2. Germline V lookup: CDR1 SGDLS, CDR2 YYNGEE. In the PCR, 60 Vbeta and 13 Jbeta primers were used. Sequenced by immunoSEQ multiplex PCR; TCRdb stores in-frame clones only, minus some. The table shows roughly 100,000 clones, with about three quarters occurring only once. The sequence was collected from a woman between 18 and 30 years old in good health and CMV-seropositive. The sequenced sample consisted of PBMCs. V and J are TRBV9 and TRBJ1-4; 7 nucleotides align to TRBD1. Here the CDR3 DNA reads TGTGCCAGCAGCGCCGGGACAGCAACTAATGAAAAACTGTTTTTT. It specifies CASSAGTATNEKLFF.